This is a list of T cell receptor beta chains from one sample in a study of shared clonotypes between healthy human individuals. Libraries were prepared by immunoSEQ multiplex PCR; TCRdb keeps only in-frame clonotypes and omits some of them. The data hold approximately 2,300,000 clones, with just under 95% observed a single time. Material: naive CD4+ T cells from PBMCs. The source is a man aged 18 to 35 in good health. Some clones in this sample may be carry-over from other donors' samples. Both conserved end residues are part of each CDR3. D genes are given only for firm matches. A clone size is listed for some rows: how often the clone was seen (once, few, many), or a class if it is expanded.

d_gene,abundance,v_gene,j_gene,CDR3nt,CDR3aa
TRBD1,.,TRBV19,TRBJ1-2,TGTGCCAGTAGTCGGACCAGGGGGCTTTATGGCTACACCTTC,CASSRTRGLYGYTF
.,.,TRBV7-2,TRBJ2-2,TGTGCCAGCAGCTTACAGGGCCCGGTAGGGGAGCTGTTTTTT,CASSLQGPVGELFF
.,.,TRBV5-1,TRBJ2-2,TGCGCCAGCAGCTTAGTGGGCACCGGGGAGCTGTTTTTT,CASSLVGTGELFF
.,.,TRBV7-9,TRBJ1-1,TGTGCCAGCAGTTTAGCGCGACAGAAGAACACTGAAGCTTTCTTT,CASSLARQKNTEAFF
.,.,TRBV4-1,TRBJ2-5,TGCGCCAGCAGCCAGGGCCACTTGGCAGGGGCCCAGTACTTC,CASSQGHLAGAQYF
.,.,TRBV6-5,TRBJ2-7,TGTGCCAGCAGTCCCCGAGGGGGCTCCTACGAGCAGTACTTC,CASSPRGGSYEQYF
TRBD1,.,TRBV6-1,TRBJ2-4,TGTGCCAGCAGTAAGCCCCCGGACAGGGGCAACATTCAGTACTTC,CASSKPPDRGNIQYF
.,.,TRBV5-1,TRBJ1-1,TGCGCCAGCAGCTTGGGGACCCCCGGCGGCGAAGCTTTCTTT,CASSLGTPGGEAFF
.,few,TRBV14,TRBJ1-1,TGTGCCAGCAGCCCCCGGGGGGTAGATGAAGCTTTCTTT,CASSPRGVDEAFF
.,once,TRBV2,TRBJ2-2,TGTGCCAGCAGGCGAGGGGGGAACACCGGGGAGCTGTTTTTT,CASRRGGNTGELFF
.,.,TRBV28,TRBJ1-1,TGTGCCAGCAGTTTAAAGGCTTGGACACAGAACTACGAAGCTTTCTTT,CASSLKAWTQNYEAFF
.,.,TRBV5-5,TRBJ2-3,TGTGCCAGCAGCCGCGTCGGAACCACAGATACGCAGTATTTT,CASSRVGTTDTQYF
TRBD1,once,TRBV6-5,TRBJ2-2,TGTGCCAGCAGGCTGGGACAGGGGATCACCGGGGAGCTGTTTTTT,CASRLGQGITGELFF
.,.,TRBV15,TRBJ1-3,TGTGCCACCAGCAGAGTCCAGGCCCGAAGGGGAAACACCATATATTTT,CATSRVQARRGNTIYF
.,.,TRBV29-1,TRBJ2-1,TGCAGCGTTGATTATGGACTACTATCGTACAATGAGCAGTTCTTC,CSVDYGLLSYNEQFF
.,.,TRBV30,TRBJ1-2,TGTGCCTCCAACGGGGGGCGCTATGGCTACACCTTC,CASNGGRYGYTF
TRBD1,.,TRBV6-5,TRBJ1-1,TGTGCCAGCAGGGCTGGGACAGTCCTCGCTGGAGCTTTCTTT,CASRAGTVLAGAFF
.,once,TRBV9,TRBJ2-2,TGTGCCAGCAGAGAAACAGTGAACACCGGGGAGCTGTTTTTT,CASRETVNTGELFF
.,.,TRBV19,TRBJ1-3,TGTGCCAGTAGTATACAGCCGTGGACTGGAAACACCATATATTTT,CASSIQPWTGNTIYF
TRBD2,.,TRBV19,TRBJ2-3,TGTGCCAGTAGTCCCGGGACTAGCGGTCTCACTAGCACAGATACGCAGTATTTT,CASSPGTSGLTSTDTQYF
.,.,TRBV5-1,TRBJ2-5,TGCGCCAGCAGCTTGTTAATAAGCCAAGAGACCCAGTACTTC,CASSLLISQETQYF
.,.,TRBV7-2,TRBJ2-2,TGTGCCAGCAGCTTAGGCTGGGGGAAGACCGGGGAGCTGTTTTTT,CASSLGWGKTGELFF
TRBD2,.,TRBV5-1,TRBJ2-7,TGCGCCAGCAGCGGGACTCTAGCGGGAGAGACGGAGCAGTACTTC,CASSGTLAGETEQYF
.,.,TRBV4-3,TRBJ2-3,TGCGCCAGCAGCCAAGCCCCTTGGGGCGGGGCAGATACGCAGTATTTT,CASSQAPWGGADTQYF
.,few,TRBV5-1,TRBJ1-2,TGCGCCAGCAGCTTGGACGGAATCTATGGCTACACCTTC,CASSLDGIYGYTF
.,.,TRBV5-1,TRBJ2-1,TGCGCCAGCAGCTTGGCAGGACTCTACTACAATGAGCAGTTCTTC,CASSLAGLYYNEQFF
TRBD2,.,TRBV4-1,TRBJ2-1,TGCGCCAGCAGCCAAGAGGGGACTAGCGGGGGGTCCTACAATGAGCAGTTCTTC,CASSQEGTSGGSYNEQFF
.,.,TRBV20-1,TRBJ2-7,TGCAGTGCTCAACCGAACTACGAGCAGTACTTC,CSAQPNYEQYF
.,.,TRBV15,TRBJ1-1,TGTGCCACCAGCAGAGATCTTGGACAACCGACCCCACAGGGTGAAGCTTTCTTT,CATSRDLGQPTPQGEAFF
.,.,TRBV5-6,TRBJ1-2,TGTGCCAGCAGACATAGGACGGGTAACTATGGCTACACCTTC,CASRHRTGNYGYTF
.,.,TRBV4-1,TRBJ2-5,TGCGCCAGCAGCCATCGGGCAAGACAAGAGACCCAGTACTTC,CASSHRARQETQYF
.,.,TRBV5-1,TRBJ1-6,TGCGCCAGCAGCTTGGCGGGGTTTTCACCCCTCCACTTT,CASSLAGFSPLHF
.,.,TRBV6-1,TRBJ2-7,TGTGCCAGCAGTGAAGCATGGACCTACGAGCAGTACTTC,CASSEAWTYEQYF
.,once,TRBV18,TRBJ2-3,TGTGCCAGCTCACCGGACGGGACGATTGGCACAGATACGCAGTATTTT,CASSPDGTIGTDTQYF
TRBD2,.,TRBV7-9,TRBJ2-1,TGTGCCAGCAGCTTAGCGCTAGGGACTAGCGGAAGGGATGAGCAGTTCTTC,CASSLALGTSGRDEQFF
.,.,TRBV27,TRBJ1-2,TGTGCCAGCAGTTATGGGGGACAAGGGTTCTATGGCTACACCTTC,CASSYGGQGFYGYTF
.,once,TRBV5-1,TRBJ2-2,TGCGCCAGCAGCTTGTCACAGCTGTACACCGGGGAGCTGTTTTTT,CASSLSQLYTGELFF
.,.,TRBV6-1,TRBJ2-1,TGTGCCAGCAGACTAGGCAATGAGCAGTTCTTC,CASRLGNEQFF
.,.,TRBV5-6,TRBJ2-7,TGTGCCAGCAGCTTGCGTTTTACCAGGGGAGGCGAGCAGTACTTC,CASSLRFTRGGEQYF
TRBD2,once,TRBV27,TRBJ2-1,TGTGCCAGCAGTTTACCCCTCGCGGGAGGGCCCCCCGATGAGCAGTTCTTC,CASSLPLAGGPPDEQFF
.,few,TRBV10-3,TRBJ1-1,TGTGCCATCAGTGATCGGGTGGGGAACACTGAAGCTTTCTTT,CAISDRVGNTEAFF
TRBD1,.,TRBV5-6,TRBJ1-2,TGTGCCAGCAGCGGGGACAGGGGGTTCCCTTACACCTTC,CASSGDRGFPYTF